These 23 T cell receptor beta chains were all obtained from the same sample, sequenced in a study of blood T cell repertoires in COVID-19. Some clones are missing from TCRdb's copy, which holds only in-frame ones; the method was immunoSEQ multiplex PCR. Among about 210,000 clones listed, roughly 88% were seen once. The source material was peripheral blood. All receptors come from a man aged 50-59 years with active or convalescent COVID-19.

Only one count was recorded for this clone. The chain has TRBV4-1 and TRBJ1-2; D remains ambiguous. V was shortened by 0 bases and J by 2 bases, with 7 bases between the two germline ends. The CDR3 consists of 14 residues. Per germline, CDR1 MGHRA and CDR2 YSYEKL. CDR3 DNA sequence: TGCGCCAGCAGCCAAGAGTCAGAAAACTATGGCTACACCTTC. Amino acid sequence: CASSQESENYGYTF.

The chain combines TRBV19 with TRBJ2-3; D gene unclear. This CDR3 contains 13 residues. The V and J ends lost 3 bases and 3 bases respectively, with 7 bases between them. Germline values: CDR1 LNHDA, CDR2 SQIVND (reference sequence). For the CDR3, the DNA is TGTGCCAGTAGTATCAGGATTACAGATACGCAGTATTTT. Protein: CASSIRITDTQYF. The whole variable domain, filled in from reference TRBV19 and TRBJ2-3, reads DGGITQSPKYLFRKEGQNVTLSCEQNLNHDAMYWYRQDPGQGLRLIYYSQIVNDFQKGDIAEGYSVSREKKESFPLTVTSAQKNPTAFYLCASSIRITDTQYFGPGTRLTVL.

This clone has just a few counts. The chain links TRBV4-1 to TRBJ1-1; 8 nucleotides agree with TRBD1. The CDR3 has 14 amino acids. Trimming at V came to 0 bases and at J to 7 bases, leaving 4 bases not matched to a gene. CDR1 and CDR2 from the germline V gene are MGHRA and YSYEKL. CDR3: CASSQESRGREAFF. The CDR3 region has the DNA TGCGCCAGCAGCCAAGAATCCAGGGGGCGTGAAGCTTTCTTT.

CDR3 in DNA: TGCAGTGCTAGTTACAGGGGGTTAGATGAGCAGTTCTTC. Translating it yields CSASYRGLDEQFF. The chain recombines TRBV20-1 with TRBJ2-1; 8 bases match TRBD1. CDR3 length: 13 amino acids. Germline loops: CDR1 DFQATT, CDR2 SNEGSKA (reference sequence). V lost 3 bases and J lost 8; bases outside the gene matches: 6.

The chain couples TRBV7-3 to TRBJ1-1; D is unresolved. Germline V lookup: CDR1 SGHTA, CDR2 FQGTGA. This CDR3 spans 15 amino acids. Trimming took off 5 bases at V and 1 base at J, with 14 bases between the two ends. The CDR3 nucleotides read TGTGCCAGCAGCCCCTCGGGAGGGCCGAACACTGAAGCTTTCTTT. Protein: CASSPSGGPNTEAFF.

The rearrangement uses TRBV20-1 and TRBJ1-1; TRBD1 is a possible D gene (5 bases). V gave up 3 bases and J gave up 1 base, with 12 bases separating them. The germline CDR1 and CDR2 sequences are DFQATT and SNEGSKA (reference sequence). The CDR3 is 14 residues long. The CDR3, as DNA: TGCAGTGCTAGTGTAGGGCAGGGGAACACTGAAGCTTTCTTT. As protein: CSASVGQGNTEAFF.

The genes are TRBV19 and TRBJ1-5; D might be TRBD1 (6 bases). Deletions cut 3 bases from V and 0 bases from J, with 15 bases between. Germline CDR1 LNHDA, CDR2 SQIVND (reference sequence). There are 17 residues in the CDR3. DNA for the CDR3: TGTGCCAGTAGTATCCCCGGGACACTTTATAGCAATCAGCCCCAGCATTTT. It codes for CASSIPGTLYSNQPQHF. The variable domain in full, with the rest retrieved from reference TRBV19 and TRBJ1-5, is DGGITQSPKYLFRKEGQNVTLSCEQNLNHDAMYWYRQDPGQGLRLIYYSQIVNDFQKGDIAEGYSVSREKKESFPLTVTSAQKNPTAFYLCASSIPGTLYSNQPQHFGDGTRLSIL.

This sequence joins TRBV5-5 and TRBJ2-5; 7 nucleotides line up with TRBD1. This CDR3 is 15 amino acids long. Germline V gene lookup returns CDR1 SGHKS and CDR2 YYEKEE (reference sequence). The J segment lost 5 bases and the V segment lost 4 bases, leaving 11 bases of the junction unmatched. The CDR3 bases are TGTGCCAGCAGCCCACAGGACCCGGGACAGGAGACCCAGTACTTC. It translates to CASSPQDPGQETQYF.

V and J are TRBV19 and TRBJ1-5; D perhaps matches TRBD1 (6 bases). V shed 2 bases and J shed 11 bases, with 19 bases lying between them. The CDR3 loop spans 15 amino acids. Germline CDR1 reads LNHDA; CDR2 reads SQIVND (reference sequence). This CDR3 is CASSIIGKGTTAQHF. In DNA form, the CDR3 reads TGTGCCAGTAGTATAATAGGGAAGGGGACAACGGCCCAGCATTTT.

The chain links TRBV7-9 to TRBJ1-1; a weak D match, TRBD1 (6 bases). The CDR3 contains 12 residues. Germline assignment: CDR1 SEHNR and CDR2 FQNEAQ (reference sequence). The V end was cut by 5 bases, the J end by 7 bases, with 11 bases between. The CDR3 loop is CASSHDRFEAFF. The CDR3 DNA reads as TGTGCCAGCAGCCACGACAGGTTTGAAGCTTTCTTT. Together with reference TRBV7-9 and TRBJ1-1, the CDR3 gives the full variable domain: DTGVSQNPRHKITKRGQNVTFRCDPISEHNRLYWYRQTLGQGPEFLTYFQNEAQLEKSRLLSDRFSAERPKGSFSTLEIQRTEQGDSAMYLCASSHDRFEAFFGQGTRLTVV.

CDR3 DNA: TGTGCCATATTACGTATAGCGGGGGGGCGAGAGACCCAGTACTTC. The encoded protein is CAILRIAGGRETQYF. The chain links TRBV9 to TRBJ2-5, with TRBD2 matching 11 bases. CDR3 length: 15 amino acids. The V gene end was trimmed by 9 bases and the J gene end by 4 bases; junction bases not matched to a gene: 11. CDR1 SGDLS and CDR2 YYNGEE come from the germline V gene.

This clone was detected only a few times. V and J are TRBV4-3 and TRBJ2-5, with TRBD2 matching over 7 bases. CDR3 size: 15 residues. Per germline, CDR1 LGHNA and CDR2 YSLEER. Trimming cost V 0 bases and J 2 bases; bases outside gene matches: 3. For the CDR3, the DNA is TGCGCCAGCAGCCAAGATGGGAGGGGTCAAGAGACCCAGTACTTC. The encoded protein is CASSQDGRGQETQYF.

This clone was observed a few times. V is TRBV5-4 and J is TRBJ2-6; 7 positions match TRBD2. CDR1 is SGHNT, CDR2 YYREEE, per germline (reference sequence). This CDR3 comprises 16 residues. V lost 9 bases to trimming and J lost 0 bases; unmatched junction nucleotides: 9. The CDR3 here is CATKSGDDSGANVLTF. The CDR3 nucleotides read TGTGCCACCAAAAGCGGGGACGACTCTGGGGCCAACGTCCTGACTTTC.

The chain employs TRBV7-9 and TRBJ2-2; 7 bases fit TRBD1. CDR1 is SEHNR and CDR2 is FQNEAQ in the germline V gene (reference sequence). V gave up 7 bases and J gave up 2 bases; unmatched junction bases: 7. The CDR3 runs 15 residues. CDR3 protein: CASITGTANTGELFF. The CDR3 region has the DNA TGTGCCAGCATCACCGGGACAGCAAACACCGGGGAGCTGTTTTTT.

CDR3 loop: CASSFGGARDTQYF. CDR3 nucleotide sequence: TGTGCCAGCAGCTTCGGGGGGGCGAGGGACACGCAGTATTTT. The chain combines TRBV7-2 with TRBJ2-3; the match to TRBD2 covers 8 bases. CDR3 length: 14 residues. CDR1 and CDR2 from the germline V gene are SGHTA and FQGNSA. J was trimmed by 9 bases and V by 3 bases; bases with no gene match: 8.

This clone was observed once. V is TRBV6-6 and J is TRBJ1-1, with a tentative D call TRBD1 (5 bases). CDR3 length: 15 residues. Germline loops: CDR1 MNHNY, CDR2 SVGAGI (reference sequence). Trimming shortened V by 6 bases and J by 1 base, and 15 bases separated the two germline ends. Written as DNA, the CDR3 is TGTGCCAGCAGACGCACCGGACACTCGAACACTGAAGCTTTCTTT. This encodes CASRRTGHSNTEAFF.

This clone is a singleton in its sample. The chain is built from TRBV29-1 and TRBJ2-1; TRBD2 aligns across 11 bases. The CDR3 sequence is 15 residues long. The V segment lost 5 bases and the J segment 7 bases; nucleotides outside the gene matches: 10. The germline V gene encodes CDR1 SQVTM and CDR2 ANQGSEA. CDR3 DNA: TGCAGCGTTTTGCTACTAGCGGGAGAACGAAATGAGCAGTTCTTC. The encoded protein is CSVLLLAGERNEQFF.

The chain employs TRBV9 and TRBJ2-4, with D perhaps matching TRBD2 (6 bases). The germline V and J ends were trimmed by 3 bases and 11 bases, with 18 bases remaining between them. CDR1 is SGDLS, CDR2 YYNGEE, per germline. The CDR3 consists of 14 residues. CDR3 sequence: CASSAPDGTGVQYF. In DNA form, the CDR3 reads TGTGCCAGCAGCGCCCCCGACGGGACTGGCGTTCAGTACTTC.

This rearrangement joins TRBV7-9 to TRBJ2-5, with 9 bases matching TRBD1. The germline V gene encodes CDR1 SEHNR and CDR2 FQNEAQ (reference sequence). V gave up 3 bases and J gave up 3 bases; unmatched junction bases: 17. The length of the CDR3 is 19 residues. In DNA form, the CDR3 reads TGTGCCAGCAGCTTCTACCCCAAGTGGACAGGGGCGGGAGAAGAGACCCAGTACTTC. Encoded protein: CASSFYPKWTGAGEETQYF.

In this sample, this clone turned up once. CDR3 bases: TGCAGCGTTAATCTTCAGACTGGGCAGTTCTTC. Its translation: CSVNLQTGQFF. V gene TRBV29-1 combines with J gene TRBJ2-1; D not certain. CDR1 is SQVTM and CDR2 is ANQGSEA in the germline V gene. V gave up 5 bases and J gave up 12 bases, with 14 bases separating them. This CDR3 contains 11 residues.

The chain is built from TRBV6-2 or TRBV6-3 and TRBJ2-1; the D gene is possibly TRBD2 (5 bases). The V gene lost 6 bases and the J gene lost 3 bases, with 6 bases spanning the gap. The CDR3 extends over 12 amino acids. The germline V gene encodes CDR1 MNHEY and CDR2 SVGEGT. CDR3 loop: CASSDYYNEQFF. The CDR3 DNA sequence: TGTGCCAGCAGCGACTACTACAATGAGCAGTTCTTC.

The rearrangement joins TRBV15 to TRBJ1-4, with D maybe TRBD1 (5 bases). This CDR3 contains 15 residues. The V and J ends lost 1 base and 5 bases respectively, with 11 bases between them. Germline loops: CDR1 LNHNV, CDR2 YYDKDF (reference sequence). CDR3 sequence: CATSRGGVLNEKLFF. CDR3 bases: TGTGCCACCAGCAGAGGGGGGGTTCTAAATGAAAAACTGTTTTTT.

The CDR3 sequence: CASSLSASAYEQYF. The DNA of the CDR3 is TGTGCCAGCAGCTTGTCGGCCAGCGCCTACGAGCAGTACTTC. The chain joins TRBV5-6 to TRBJ2-7, with D unresolved. Trimming left V 1 base short and J 2 bases short, with 10 bases between. In germline, CDR1 is SGHDT, CDR2 YYEEEE. The CDR3 is 14 amino acids.